This T cell receptor (beta chain) was recovered during a study of blood T cell repertoires in COVID-19. At the level of the study: Both acute and convalescent COVID-19 samples were obtained from the United States, Italy and Spain.

Authors' methods: Estimated nucleated cell counts came from reference gene primer amplification. TCRdb keeps only in-frame clones here, not all; method: immunoSEQ multiplex PCR. Clonal size and the V and J genes are those of that table, whereas D and trimming came from the DNA. The table has approximately 100,000 clones, around 80% seen once. Germline V CDR1 and CDR2: SGHTA, FQGTGA. The CDR3 is made up of 13 amino acids. Trimming stripped 1 base from V and 1 base from J, with 4 bases between. Sequenced: peripheral blood. The clonotype originates from a human donor in a cohort sampled during active or convalescent COVID-19. The chain combines TRBV7-3 with TRBJ1-1; D is undetermined. For the CDR3, the DNA is TGTGCCAGCAGCTTAATGGCGAACACTGAAGCTTTCTTT. Amino acids: CASSLMANTEAFF.